Sequencing of this T cell receptor (beta chain) was carried out in a study of beta chain features in type 1 diabetes. Study-wide findings and caveats: A greater similarity of naive, central memory and Treg TCRB repertoires was seen among patients than among healthy donors. Moderate but significant shortening of TCRB CDR3s was recorded in all four CD4+ subsets from Type 1 diabetes patients. VDJ junctions in type 1 diabetes patients carried more deletions and fewer insertions.

Sorting based on CD45RO/CCR7/CD25/CD127/CD95/CD27 separated CD4+ naive, central memory, regulatory and stem cell-like memory cells. The investigators reverse transcribed all of the isolated RNA, so they sequenced expressed TCRB transcripts. The repertoire was sequenced with immunoSEQ multiplex PCR; TCRdb's copy has only in-frame clones and lacks some. Of a few hundred thousand clones listed, roughly a tenth are singletons. Concerning this clone: What it binds is unknown.

With 2 bases removed from V and 7 bases from J, the gap between germline ends came to 8 bases. The CDR3 runs to 13 residues. From germline, CDR1 is SGHAT and CDR2 FQNNGV. This TCR derives from a young man with type 1 diabetes. This chain connects TRBV11-2 to TRBJ1-4; no reliable D call. The sequencing sample was made of central memory CD4+ T cells from blood. The CDR3 DNA reads TGTGCCAGCAGCTTACGATCAAGTGAAAAACTGTTTTTT. This gives the protein CASSLRSSEKLFF.